This T cell receptor beta chain originates from a study of CD8+CD57+ T cells in acquired aplastic anemia. About the research overall: Recorded DNA amounts for sorted CD4+ and CD8+ cells had an average of about 3.5 ug.

V gave up 4 bases and J gave up 5 bases, with 14 bases separating them. CDR1 and CDR2 from the germline V gene are ENHRY and SYGVKD. This CDR3 has 14 residues. The template for TCR beta VDJ and CDR3 sequence profiling was genomic DNA. TCRdb reprocessed the reads with MiXCR, giving one entry per CDR3 protein. The profile covers 68,000 or so distinct CDR3 sequences, with approximately 54% appearing a single time and roughly 8% taken by the ten largest. The rearrangement joins TRBV10-3 to TRBJ2-5, with TRBD2 as a possible D gene (5 bases). Sequencing used sorted CD4+, CD8+, or CD8+CD57+ T cells (not recorded which) from PBMCs. The receptor was derived from a human donor in good health, serving as a control. The CDR3 is CAISGTRKRETQYF. DNA for the CDR3: TGTGCCATCAGTGGTACACGGAAGCGGGAGACCCAGTACTTC.